A single sample gave rise to the 28 T cell receptor beta chains below, sequenced in a study of OX40 agonist ivuxolimab in advanced cancers. Measured with immunoSEQ multiplex PCR; TCRdb has only the in-frame clones, and not every one. The data show about 81,000 clones, about 93% seen once. The source material was CD4+ or CD8+ T cells sorted from blood, sampled in a trial of the OX40 agonist ivuxolimab. These TCRs come from an adult with an advanced solid tumor such as melanoma, head and neck, liver or kidney cancer.

The chain joins TRBV27 to TRBJ2-7, with TRBD2 identical over 9 bases. V lost 3 bases to trimming and J lost 0 bases; unmatched junction nucleotides: 3. Germline lookup yields CDR1 MNHEY and CDR2 SMNVEV (reference sequence). CDR3 size: 15 residues. The CDR3 sequence: CASSLGSGGSYEQYF. The DNA of the CDR3 is TGTGCCAGCAGTTTGGGTAGCGGGGGCTCCTACGAGCAGTACTTC.

V gene TRBV12-5 combines with J gene TRBJ2-2, with a possible D match to TRBD2 (5 bases). The CDR3 runs 18 residues. V dropped 3 bases and J dropped 6 bases, with 23 bases sitting between them. The V gene's germline CDR1 is LGHNT and CDR2 FRNRAP. The CDR3 loop reads CASGFLPPTKWFAGELFF. CDR3 DNA sequence: TGTGCTAGTGGTTTCCTTCCCCCGACTAAATGGTTCGCCGGGGAGCTGTTTTTT.

The chain employs TRBV6-1 and TRBJ2-2; unclear D gene. Trimming left V 2 bases short and J 1 base short, with 2 bases between. Looked up from germline, CDR1 is MNHNS and CDR2 is SASEGT. This CDR3 is built from 13 residues. The CDR3: CASSEMNTGELFF. CDR3 nucleotide sequence: TGTGCCAGCAGTGAAATGAACACCGGGGAGCTGTTTTTT.

Worth noting for this clone: Its ends do not fully match the called genes, so a read error is possible. This chain connects TRBV29-1 to TRBJ2-7, with 11 bases matching TRBD2. The CDR3 totals 16 residues. Germline CDR1 and CDR2: SQVTM and ANQGSEA. CDR3 bases: TGCAGCGTGGAAGTCATCGGGACTAGCGGACGCTACGAGCAGTACTTC. Protein product: CSVEVIGTSGRYEQYF.

J is TRBJ2-1 and V is TRBV6-5; D unclear. Trimming shortened V by 2 bases and J by 4 bases, and 12 bases separated the two germline ends. Germline CDR1 reads MNHEY; CDR2 reads SVGAGI. The length of the CDR3 is 15 residues. CDR3 sequence reads: CASSYRLPSYNEQFF. The CDR3 nucleotides are TGTGCCAGCAGTTACAGGCTCCCCTCTTACAATGAGCAGTTCTTC.

The genes are TRBV15 and TRBJ2-1, with 14 bases fitting TRBD2. Germline-derived CDR1 and CDR2 are LNHNV and YYDKDF (reference sequence). Trimming removed 6 bases from V and 9 bases from J; junction bases left unmatched: 10. CDR3 length equals 16 residues. The CDR3, as DNA: TGTGCCACCAGTCCGGCGCCGGGACTAGCGGGAGTTGAGCAGTTCTTC. Amino acid sequence: CATSPAPGLAGVEQFF.

The chain links TRBV28 to TRBJ2-3; a possible D gene is TRBD2 (5 bases). The CDR3 totals 16 residues. The V gene lost 4 bases and the J gene lost 4 bases, with 18 bases spanning the gap. Germline V lookup: CDR1 MDHEN, CDR2 SYDVKM. CDR3 bases: TGTGCCAGCAGTTCCCACGCACGGTGGGAGTCAGATACGCAGTATTTT. Residues: CASSSHARWESDTQYF.

The J gene is TRBJ2-3, the V gene TRBV27; D gene ambiguous. Germline values: CDR1 MNHEY, CDR2 SMNVEV (reference sequence). Trimming stripped 6 bases from V and 4 bases from J, with 8 bases between. CDR3 length: 12 residues. The CDR3 bases are TGTGCCAGCAGCAACGCGGCAGATACGCAGTATTTT. Its protein product is CASSNAADTQYF.

The gene calls are TRBV4-2 and TRBJ2-1, with a tentative D call TRBD1 (6 bases). V lost 3 bases, J lost 9 bases, and 18 bases lay in between. CDR1 is LGHNA and CDR2 is YNFKEQ in the germline V gene. CDR3 length equals 15 residues. CDR3 nucleotides: TGTGCCAGCAGCCAGGAGGAGCGGCTGGGGGCTGAGCAGTTCTTC. Amino acid sequence: CASSQEERLGAEQFF.

This chain's CDR3 is CASSESGGAMNTEAFF. The CDR3 bases are TGTGCCAGCAGTGAATCAGGGGGCGCAATGAACACTGAAGCTTTCTTT. The genes are TRBV6-1 and TRBJ1-1; TRBD1 matches at 8 bases. The CDR3 spans 16 residues. The germline CDR1 and CDR2 sequences are MNHNS and SASEGT. Trimming removed 2 bases from V and 0 bases from J; junction bases left unmatched: 5.

The V gene is TRBV28, the J gene TRBJ2-3; D may correspond to TRBD1 or TRBD2 (5 bases each). CDR1 and CDR2 (germline): MDHEN, SYDVKM. This CDR3 has 14 residues. The V gene lost 7 bases and the J gene lost 2 bases, with 13 bases spanning the gap. In DNA, the CDR3 is TGTGCCAGCACCCCGGGACCGAACACAGATACGCAGTATTTT. Encoded protein: CASTPGPNTDTQYF.

The chain recombines TRBV7-7 with TRBJ2-1; 7 bases agree with TRBD1. This CDR3 comprises 12 residues. Germline CDR1 is SSHAT and CDR2 is FNYEAQ (reference sequence). V gave up 6 bases and J gave up 10 bases; unmatched junction bases: 6. CDR3 coding DNA: TGTGCCAGCAGAGACAGGGTTGGGGAGCAGTTCTTC. As protein: CASRDRVGEQFF.

The V and J genes are TRBV19 and TRBJ2-2; D is undetermined. The V end was cut by 7 bases, the J end by 0 bases, with 9 bases between. Germline CDR1 is LNHDA and CDR2 is SQIVND (reference sequence). The CDR3 is 14 amino acids. CDR3 DNA: TGTGCCAGTACCCCCGCTCCGAACACCGGGGAGCTGTTTTTT. Its translation: CASTPAPNTGELFF.

The chain carries TRBV14 and TRBJ2-7; a possible D gene is TRBD2 (6 bases). The CDR3 spans 15 residues. Trimming took 1 base from V and 1 from J, leaving 11 bases between them. Germline V lookup: CDR1 SGHDN, CDR2 FVKESK. The CDR3 DNA reads as TGTGCCAGCAGCCAAGCCCTTCGGGGGTCCTACGAGCAGTACTTC. This gives the protein CASSQALRGSYEQYF.

The chain links TRBV5-8 to TRBJ2-3, with TRBD2 matching over 11 bases. Germline CDR1 and CDR2: SGHTS and YDEGEE. The CDR3 covers 15 residues. The trim removed 4 bases at V and 4 bases at J, leaving 5 bases unmatched. CDR3 sequence reads: CASSLTSGVADTQYF. The CDR3 DNA reads as TGTGCCAGCAGCCTGACTAGCGGGGTGGCAGATACGCAGTATTTT. Filled out from reference TRBV5-8 and TRBJ2-3, the complete variable domain reads EAGVTQSPTHLIKTRGQQATLRCSPISGHTSVYWYQQALGLGLQFLLWYDEGEERNRGNFPPRFSGRQFPNYSSELNVNALELEDSALYLCASSLTSGVADTQYFGPGTRLTVL.

The chain joins TRBV4-1 to TRBJ1-6, with a tentative D call TRBD1 (6 bases). Looked up from germline, CDR1 is MGHRA and CDR2 is YSYEKL. The ends were cut back, 1 base at V and 9 bases at J, with 13 bases in the middle. The CDR3 runs 15 residues. CDR3: CASSQVRGQGSPLHF. DNA of the CDR3: TGCGCCAGCAGCCAAGTTCGGGGGCAGGGTTCACCCCTCCACTTT.

In this sample, this clone turned up once. The chain links TRBV6-1 to TRBJ1-5; no clear D. The CDR3 has 14 amino acids. Germline lookup yields CDR1 MNHNS and CDR2 SASEGT. V was clipped by 3 bases and J by 0 bases, with 6 bases between them. CDR3: CASSEGYSNQPQHF. The CDR3 DNA reads TGTGCCAGCAGTGAGGGATATAGCAATCAGCCCCAGCATTTT.

The J gene is TRBJ2-7, the V gene TRBV9; tentative D call: TRBD1 (7 bases). V was clipped by 3 bases and J by 0 bases, with 16 bases between them. This CDR3 has 16 amino acids. Germline assignment: CDR1 SGDLS and CDR2 YYNGEE. The CDR3 bases are TGTGCCAGCAGCGGAGGGGCAGGGGGGAGCTCCTACGAGCAGTACTTC. Amino acids: CASSGGAGGSSYEQYF.

The chain carries TRBV6-6 and TRBJ1-1, with 8 nucleotides matching TRBD1. The germline V gene encodes CDR1 MNHNY and CDR2 SVGAGI (reference sequence). J lost 0 bases, V lost 4 bases, and 4 bases had no gene match. The CDR3 length is 15 residues. The CDR3 sequence is CASSSGQGMNTEAFF. The CDR3 DNA reads TGTGCCAGCAGTTCCGGACAGGGCATGAACACTGAAGCTTTCTTT.

The J gene is TRBJ2-7, the V gene TRBV9; D is possibly TRBD1 (6 bases). Trimming took off 4 bases at V and 2 bases at J, with 16 bases between the two ends. The V gene's germline CDR1 is SGDLS and CDR2 YYNGEE. The CDR3 sequence is 15 residues long. The CDR3 region is CASSQLPGTPYEQYF. CDR3 nucleotide sequence: TGTGCCAGCAGCCAACTCCCCGGGACACCCTACGAGCAGTACTTC.

This rearrangement joins TRBV19 to TRBJ2-1, with D perhaps matching TRBD2 (7 bases). CDR1 is LNHDA and CDR2 is SQIVND in the germline V gene (reference sequence). The length of the CDR3 is 15 residues. Trimming shortened V by 10 bases and J by 4 bases, and 20 bases separated the two germline ends. The CDR3 spells CATKPGAGAYNEQFF. In DNA form, the CDR3 reads TGTGCCACTAAACCGGGGGCGGGGGCTTACAATGAGCAGTTCTTC.

The table lists this clone with a few counts. The rearrangement uses TRBV27 and TRBJ1-1, with TRBD1 as a possible D gene (5 bases). Trimming pared 0 bases from V and 2 bases from J, leaving 10 bases between. Germline V gives CDR1 MNHEY, CDR2 SMNVEV (reference sequence). The CDR3 totals 15 residues. The CDR3 sequence: CASSLSGAPNTEAFF. The CDR3 DNA follows: TGTGCCAGCAGTTTATCCGGGGCCCCCAACACTGAAGCTTTCTTT.

V usage is TRBV5-6 and J usage is TRBJ2-1; maybe TRBD2 (6 bases). This CDR3 contains 15 residues. Germline CDR1 reads SGHDT; CDR2 reads YYEEEE. The V end lost 4 bases, the J end lost 1 base, and 12 bases lay between the germline ends. The CDR3 DNA sequence: TGTGCCAGCAGCCCCGATGGGGGGTCCTACAATGAGCAGTTCTTC. Its protein is CASSPDGGSYNEQFF. Full variable domain (missing parts from reference TRBV5-6 and TRBJ2-1): DAGVTQSPTHLIKTRGQQVTLRCSPKSGHDTVSWYQQALGQGPQFIFQYYEEEERQRGNFPDRFSGHQFPNYSSELNVNALLLGDSALYLCASSPDGGSYNEQFFGPGTRLTVL.

V gene TRBV19 combines with J gene TRBJ2-3; D possibly uses TRBD1 or TRBD2 (5 bases each). The V end lost 8 bases, the J end lost 0 bases, and 9 bases lay between the germline ends. Germline CDR1 LNHDA, CDR2 SQIVND (reference sequence). The CDR3 runs to 13 residues. CDR3 sequence reads: CASGTFSTDTQYF. Written as DNA, the CDR3 is TGTGCCAGTGGGACGTTTAGCACAGATACGCAGTATTTT. The full variable domain, completed using reference TRBV19 and TRBJ2-3, is DGGITQSPKYLFRKEGQNVTLSCEQNLNHDAMYWYRQDPGQGLRLIYYSQIVNDFQKGDIAEGYSVSREKKESFPLTVTSAQKNPTAFYLCASGTFSTDTQYFGPGTRLTVL.

The V call is TRBV6-5, the J call TRBJ1-2; D remains ambiguous. CDR3 length: 14 amino acids. Trimming shortened V by 5 bases and J by 4 bases, and 14 bases separated the two germline ends. CDR1 is MNHEY, CDR2 SVGAGI, per germline. CDR3 nucleotides: TGTGCCAGCAGTGCAGGACTACGGCTCTATGGCTACACCTTC. Protein sequence: CASSAGLRLYGYTF.

The rearrangement uses TRBV4-3 and TRBJ1-3, with D possibly matching TRBD1 (6 bases). The V end was cut by 4 bases, the J end by 0 bases, with 13 bases between. This CDR3 comprises 16 residues. Germline V lookup: CDR1 LGHNA, CDR2 YSLEER. The CDR3 spells CASSPDRLVSGNTIYF. In DNA, the CDR3 is TGCGCCAGCAGCCCAGACAGGCTAGTCTCTGGAAACACCATATATTTT.

V gene TRBV6-1 combines with J gene TRBJ2-7; 10 bases are shared with TRBD1. After removal of 2 bases from V and 2 bases from J, the junction contained 15 bases not matched to a gene. The CDR3 is 19 amino acids. CDR1 is MNHNS, CDR2 SASEGT, per germline. Here the CDR3 DNA reads TGTGCCAGCAGTGAAACAAGGGACAGGGGATTCAGGAGGACCTACGAGCAGTACTTC. Amino acids: CASSETRDRGFRRTYEQYF.

This chain links TRBV7-6 with TRBJ2-7; tentative D call: TRBD2 (5 bases). The CDR3 loop spans 13 amino acids. Germline V lookup: CDR1 SGHVS, CDR2 FNYEAQ. V gave up 5 bases and J gave up 1 base, with 9 bases separating them. The CDR3 is CASSEDWSYEQYF. The CDR3 nucleotides read TGTGCCAGCAGCGAGGACTGGTCCTACGAGCAGTACTTC.